Shown below are 19 T cell receptor beta chains from a single sample sequenced in a study of blood T cell repertoires in COVID-19. Clones were read by immunoSEQ multiplex PCR, and TCRdb kept only the in-frame ones, dropping some. The sample lists roughly 500,000 clones, approximately 89% occurring once. The material sequenced was peripheral blood. The receptors derive from a man aged 18 to 30 with COVID-19, enrolled during active disease.

The chain links TRBV19 to TRBJ2-7; 10 nucleotides match TRBD1. Germline V gives CDR1 LNHDA, CDR2 SQIVND (reference sequence). This CDR3 contains 14 residues. V lost 11 bases, J lost 2 bases, and 9 bases stayed unmatched. The chain's CDR3 is CASAMGTGAYEQYF. The CDR3 region has the DNA TGTGCCTCAGCCATGGGGACAGGGGCCTACGAGCAGTACTTC.

This clone came up a few times. V usage is TRBV27 and J usage is TRBJ2-7, with no clear D. The CDR3 is made up of 12 amino acids. V dropped 4 bases and J dropped 3 bases, with 7 bases sitting between them. The germline V gene has CDR1 MNHEY and CDR2 SMNVEV (reference sequence). The CDR3 reads CASSSSFYEQYF. In nucleotides, the CDR3 is TGTGCCAGCAGTTCATCCTTCTACGAGCAGTACTTC.

The J gene is TRBJ2-1, the V gene TRBV7-2; 7 nucleotides agree with TRBD2. This CDR3 is 14 amino acids long. Trimming cost V 3 bases and J 8 bases; bases outside gene matches: 7. Germline V gene data show CDR1 as SGHTA and CDR2 as FQGNSA. The DNA of the CDR3 is TGTGCCAGCAGCTTCGGCGGGAGCCGTGATGAGCAGTTCTTC. It encodes CASSFGGSRDEQFF. Complete variable domain (other parts from reference TRBV7-2 and TRBJ2-1): GAGVSQSPSNKVTEKGKDVELRCDPISGHTALYWYRQSLGQGLEFLIYFQGNSAPDKSGLPSDRFSAERTGGSVSTLTIQRTQQEDSAVYLCASSFGGSRDEQFFGPGTRLTVL.

The chain has TRBV19 and TRBJ1-4; 7 nucleotides line up with TRBD1. Unmatched junction bases numbered 9, after V lost 5 bases and J lost 0 bases. Per germline, CDR1 LNHDA and CDR2 SQIVND (reference sequence). The CDR3 covers 17 residues. CDR3 in amino acids: CASSAPQGVATNEKLFF. In nucleotides, the CDR3 is TGTGCCAGTAGTGCCCCTCAGGGGGTGGCAACTAATGAAAAACTGTTTTTT.

The J gene is TRBJ2-7, the V gene TRBV6-2 or TRBV6-3, with a tentative D call TRBD1 (7 bases). There are 15 residues in the CDR3. Germline V gene data show CDR1 as MNHEY and CDR2 as SVGEGT. The V gene lost 6 bases and the J gene lost 4 bases, with 19 bases spanning the gap. The CDR3 region has the DNA TGTGCCAGCAGCCACCGGGGCAGGGGGGAGTACGAGCAGTACTTC. As protein: CASSHRGRGEYEQYF.

This clone has a single count. In DNA, the CDR3 is TGTGCCAGCAAAACCGGGTTGGACACCGGGGAGCTGTTTTTT. Its protein is CASKTGLDTGELFF. The genes are TRBV2 and TRBJ2-2; D call uncertain. The germline CDR1 and CDR2 sequences are SNHLY and FYNNEI. V lost 7 bases, J lost 3 bases, and 12 bases lay in between. This CDR3 comprises 14 residues.

The chain carries TRBV3-1 (or the pseudogene TRBV3-2) and TRBJ2-7; TRBD1 matches 12 bases. Germline-derived CDR1 and CDR2 are LGHDT and YNNKEL (reference sequence). The CDR3 covers 16 residues. The J segment lost 0 bases and the V segment lost 1 base, leaving 1 base of the junction unmatched. CDR3 sequence (DNA): TGTGCCAGCAGCCAAGGGGGACAGGGGGCCTCCTACGAGCAGTACTTC. It encodes CASSQGGQGASYEQYF.

This chain uses TRBV11-2 with TRBJ2-3; D is ambiguous. Between the trimmed V and J ends, which lost 1 base and 2 bases, there was a span of 10 bases. Germline V gene data show CDR1 as SGHAT and CDR2 as FQNNGV. The CDR3 is made up of 15 amino acids. CDR3 coding DNA: TGTGCCAGCAGCTTAGTGACCACAGCCACAGATACGCAGTATTTT. Translated, it gives CASSLVTTATDTQYF.

The chain uses TRBV10-2 and TRBJ2-1; 9 bases align to TRBD2. The CDR3 is 16 residues long. Germline CDR1 reads WSHSY; CDR2 reads SAAADI. V gave up 11 bases and J gave up 9 bases; unmatched junction bases: 20. CDR3 sequence (DNA): TGCGCCTCGGGGAAGTTAGCGGGAGACCCTTTGTCTGAGCAGTTCTTC. Protein: CASGKLAGDPLSEQFF.

The chain combines TRBV13 with TRBJ2-7, with D perhaps TRBD1 (5 bases). The CDR3 runs to 13 residues. V was cut by 4 bases and J by 2 bases, with 9 bases left in between. Per germline, CDR1 PRHDT and CDR2 FYEKMQ (reference sequence). CDR3 bases: TGTGCCAGCAGCTCAGGACATACCTACGAGCAGTACTTC. Translation gives CASSSGHTYEQYF.

Comment on this clone: The junction shows a germline mismatch at one end, possibly a read error. This chain links TRBV3-1 (or the pseudogene TRBV3-2) with TRBJ2-4; D ambiguous. The germline V gene has CDR1 LGHDT and CDR2 YNNKEL (reference sequence). The CDR3 is 12 residues long. The CDR3 DNA follows: TGTGCCAGCAGCCCAGCCCCTTTGCGGAGACCCTTC. Translated: CASSPAPLRRPF.

V usage is TRBV27 and J usage is TRBJ2-5, with 10 bases aligning to TRBD2. This CDR3 is built from 18 residues. V was clipped by 0 bases and J by 2 bases; unmatched bases: 9. Per the germline V gene, CDR1 is MNHEY and CDR2 is SMNVEV (reference sequence). The CDR3 nucleotides are TGTGCCAGCAGTTTATCGGGACCTGCTAGCGGGGGACAAGAGACCCAGTACTTC. This gives the protein CASSLSGPASGGQETQYF.

This clone was found a few times. The V call is TRBV2, the J call TRBJ1-1; D is unclear. Germline CDR1 is SNHLY and CDR2 is FYNNEI. The CDR3 spans 14 residues. V was cut by 5 bases and J by 4 bases, with 14 bases left in between. CDR3 loop: CASSFGEWSTEAFF. CDR3 bases: TGTGCCAGCAGTTTCGGGGAATGGAGCACTGAAGCTTTCTTT.

The CDR3 reads CASSQRTYYEQYF. The CDR3 nucleotides read TGTGCCAGCAGCCAAAGAACCTACTACGAGCAGTACTTC. The chain employs TRBV12-3 or TRBV12-4 and TRBJ2-7; D is unresolved. V shed 6 bases and J shed 3 bases, with 12 bases lying between them. CDR3 length: 13 amino acids.

CDR3 DNA sequence: TGTGCCAGCAGCCTTGGGCCTTTGGAGTTCTTC. It encodes CASSLGPLEFF. V is TRBV6-6 and J is TRBJ2-1; D gene uncertain. In germline, CDR1 is MNHNY, CDR2 SVGAGI (reference sequence). The germline V and J ends were trimmed by 6 bases and 14 bases, with 14 bases remaining between them. The CDR3 consists of 11 residues.

The chain combines TRBV6-4 with TRBJ2-7; D perhaps matches TRBD1 (6 bases). There are 16 residues in the CDR3. Per the germline V gene, CDR1 is MRHNA and CDR2 is SNTAGT. V lost 8 bases, J lost 4 bases, and 24 bases lay in between. The CDR3 bases are TGTGCCAGCCGCCCACCCCGGCAGGGGCATAATTACGAGCAGTACTTC. Translated, it gives CASRPPRQGHNYEQYF.

This chain joins TRBV19 and TRBJ2-3, with 7 positions matching TRBD1. Germline loops: CDR1 LNHDA, CDR2 SQIVND (reference sequence). The length of the CDR3 is 15 residues. Unmatched junction bases numbered 5, after V lost 3 bases and J lost 2 bases. This chain's CDR3 is CASSIGGQFTDTQYF. CDR3 DNA sequence: TGTGCCAGTAGTATTGGGGGACAGTTCACAGATACGCAGTATTTT.

The rearrangement joins TRBV5-6 to TRBJ1-2; D may be TRBD1 (6 bases). CDR3 length: 15 amino acids. CDR1 and CDR2 from the germline V gene are SGHDT and YYEEEE. V was clipped by 4 bases and J by 4 bases, with 17 bases between them. This CDR3 is CASSPGGRGLYGYTF. The CDR3, as DNA: TGTGCCAGCAGCCCGGGGGGCAGGGGACTCTATGGCTACACCTTC.

CDR3 nucleotide sequence: TGTGCCAGCAGGCCTACTAGCGGCCAGCAGTTCTTC. It yields the protein CASRPTSGQQFF. This chain uses TRBV6-5 with TRBJ2-1, with 8 bases matching TRBD2. Germline V gene data show CDR1 as MNHEY and CDR2 as SVGAGI. The CDR3 runs to 12 residues. With V trimmed by 6 bases and J by 11 bases, 6 bases remained unmatched.